The 19 T cell receptor beta chains below were found in one sample sequenced in a study of Graves' ophthalmopathy and Graves' hyperthyroidism. Researchers took RNA transcripts and amplified TCR beta CDR3 regions from them. The workflow started with a first-round RT-PCR run with HTBI primers and then moved on to a second-round multiplex PCR. Via MiXCR, TCRdb re-called the multiplex PCR reads, giving one row per CDR3 protein. The profile shows 340,000 or so distinct CDR3 sequences, about a sixth of them singletons. Sequenced sample: peripheral blood. The receptors derive from an adult man with Graves' ophthalmopathy.

This clonotype was counted ten times or more. V usage is TRBV5-1 and J usage is TRBJ1-2; 9 bases are a match to TRBD1. This CDR3 spans 17 amino acids. V dropped 3 bases and J dropped 5; count of bases not matched to a gene: 14. Germline CDR1 reads SGHRS; CDR2 reads YFSETQ. CDR3 DNA: TGCGCCAGCAGCTCAGACCAACAGGGGGCGTCTAGATATGGCTACACCTTC. Translating it yields CASSSDQQGASRYGYTF.

This clonotype came up many times. The J gene is TRBJ2-7, the V gene TRBV7-2; 7 bases align to TRBD1. J gave up 0 bases and V 5 bases, and 7 bases lay outside the gene matches. Germline V gene lookup returns CDR1 SGHTA and CDR2 FQGNSA. The CDR3 consists of 15 residues. CDR3 region: CASSPGQLSSYEQYF. DNA for the CDR3: TGTGCCAGCAGCCCGGGACAGCTTAGCTCCTACGAGCAGTACTTC.

This chain joins TRBV6-1 and TRBJ1-2; D not certain. There are 13 residues in the CDR3. Germline values: CDR1 MNHNS, CDR2 SASEGT. Trimming pared 6 bases from V and 0 bases from J, leaving 8 bases between. The CDR3 coding sequence is TGTGCCAGCAGCATGCTCCCTAACTATGGCTACACCTTC. It is translated as CASSMLPNYGYTF.

This clonotype was seen more than once but under ten times. As DNA, the CDR3 is TGTGCCAGCTCACCATCGACGGATGTCTCCTACGAGCAGTACTTC. This sequence encodes CASSPSTDVSYEQYF. V usage is TRBV18 and J usage is TRBJ2-7; D is unclear. Trimming left V 2 bases short and J 0 bases short, with 11 bases between. This CDR3 has 15 amino acids. Germline CDR1 and CDR2: KGHSH and LQKENI.

This clonotype was counted ten times or more. V usage is TRBV9 and J usage is TRBJ1-6, with unresolved D. The germline CDR1 and CDR2 sequences are SGDLS and YYNGEE. The CDR3 length is 15 residues. Trimming removed 3 bases from V and 4 bases from J, with 11 bases in between. CDR3 nucleotides: TGTGCCAGCAGCGCGGGGAGGAGGTATAATTCACCCCTCCACTTT. Protein product: CASSAGRRYNSPLHF. Full variable domain (missing parts from reference TRBV9 and TRBJ1-6): DSGVTQTPKHLITATGQRVTLRCSPRSGDLSVYWYQQSLDQGLQFLIQYYNGEERAKGNILERFSAQQFPDLHSELNLSSLELGDSALYFCASSAGRRYNSPLHFGNGTRLTVT.

The sample holds many counts of this clonotype. The CDR3 nucleotides are TGCGCCAGCAGCTCCCTAGGGGAGTCAAACACCGGGGAGCTGTTTTTT. Protein sequence: CASSSLGESNTGELFF. The chain uses TRBV5-1 and TRBJ2-2; either TRBD1 or TRBD2 may supply D (5 bases each). V was trimmed by 3 bases and J by 2 bases, leaving 14 bases between them. The CDR3 totals 16 residues. Looked up from germline, CDR1 is SGHRS and CDR2 is YFSETQ.

There are many counts of this clonotype. The CDR3 nucleotides are TGTGCCAGCAGCTTAGCGGTCCCCGCCGGGACAGGGGGACGCGAGCAGTACTTC. It is translated as CASSLAVPAGTGGREQYF. This chain joins TRBV7-2 and TRBJ2-7; TRBD1 agrees at 11 bases. The CDR3 contains 18 residues. CDR1 is SGHTA and CDR2 is FQGNSA in the germline V gene. V gave up 0 bases and J gave up 6 bases; unmatched junction bases: 13.

This clonotype occurred many times. The chain links TRBV2 to TRBJ1-2; D not certain. CDR1 SNHLY and CDR2 FYNNEI come from the germline V gene. The V end lost 5 bases, the J end lost 2 bases, and 21 bases lay between the germline ends. This CDR3 is built from 17 residues. The CDR3 spells CASSPNSGTSGNYGYTF. In DNA form, the CDR3 reads TGTGCCAGCAGTCCCAATAGTGGAACCTCGGGAAACTATGGCTACACCTTC.

This clonotype was detected many times. This chain connects TRBV6-5 to TRBJ2-2, with D possibly being TRBD1 or TRBD2 (5 bases each). Germline values: CDR1 MNHEY, CDR2 SVGAGI. The CDR3 contains 15 residues. The germline V and J ends were trimmed by 6 bases and 5 bases, with 16 bases remaining between them. CDR3 protein: CASRGDLPQTGELFF. For the CDR3, the DNA is TGTGCCAGCAGGGGGGACCTCCCTCAGACCGGGGAGCTGTTTTTT.

Many counts were recorded for this clonotype. The chain recombines TRBV6-1 with TRBJ2-7; perhaps D is TRBD1 or TRBD2 (5 bases each). The CDR3 runs 14 residues. The germline CDR1 and CDR2 sequences are MNHNS and SASEGT. V was clipped by 4 bases and J by 7 bases, with 17 bases between them. The chain's CDR3 is CASSAGTRQTEQYF. CDR3 nucleotide sequence: TGTGCCAGCAGTGCCGGGACCCGACAGACGGAGCAGTACTTC.

This clonotype is deemed medium-sized (0.01 to 0.1%). This chain joins TRBV7-8 and TRBJ2-7; unclear D gene. V lost 5 bases and J 5 bases, leaving 13 bases between the germline ends. The CDR3 is 13 amino acids. Germline V gene data show CDR1 as SGHVS and CDR2 as FQNEAQ. The CDR3: CASSPGPRNEQYF. DNA of the CDR3: TGTGCCAGCAGCCCCGGACCCAGGAACGAGCAGTACTTC.

This clonotype appeared many times. The genes are TRBV28 and TRBJ2-5; the match to TRBD1 covers 11 bases. CDR1 and CDR2 from the germline V gene are MDHEN and SYDVKM. With 6 bases clipped from V and 5 bases from J, the junction kept 8 bases outside the gene matches. The CDR3 has 15 amino acids. The CDR3 loop is CASSWTGGASETQYF. CDR3 bases: TGTGCCAGCAGCTGGACAGGGGGCGCGAGCGAGACCCAGTACTTC.

This clonotype was seen ten or more times. The chain is built from TRBV20-1 and TRBJ1-3, with D unclear. This CDR3 has 15 amino acids. Germline CDR1 reads DFQATT; CDR2 reads SNEGSKA (reference sequence). The V end was cut by 6 bases, the J end by 3 bases, with 18 bases between. CDR3 protein: CSAPRPEAGGNTIYF. Written as DNA, the CDR3 is TGCAGTGCCCCTAGGCCGGAAGCGGGTGGAAACACCATATATTTT.

There are many counts of this clonotype. The rearrangement uses TRBV2 and TRBJ2-7, with unresolved D. CDR1 is SNHLY and CDR2 is FYNNEI in the germline V gene. The CDR3 covers 13 residues. Trimming shortened V by 2 bases and J by 2 bases, and 7 bases separated the two germline ends. The CDR3 nucleotides read TGTGCCAGCAGTGAAACCGTTACCTACGAGCAGTACTTC. This translates into CASSETVTYEQYF. Based on the CDR3 plus reference TRBV2 and TRBJ2-7, the full variable domain is EPEVTQTPSHQVTQMGQEVILRCVPISNHLYFYWYRQILGQKVEFLVSFYNNEISEKSEIFDDQFSVERPDGSNFTLKIRSTKLEDSAMYFCASSETVTYEQYFGPGTRLTVT.

Ten or more counts support this clonotype. The rearrangement links TRBV12-3 or TRBV12-4 to TRBJ1-3; 7 bases agree with TRBD1. V shed 6 bases, J shed 4 bases, and the junction held 12 bases outside the gene matches. The CDR3 has 16 residues. CDR3 DNA: TGTGCCAGCAGACCAAACCCAGGGGGTTACGGAAACACCATATATTTT. This translates into CASRPNPGGYGNTIYF.

The chain uses TRBV12-3 or TRBV12-4 and TRBJ2-5; TRBD2 agrees at 8 bases. Germline trimming cut 6 bases from V and 2 bases from J; bases unmatched to any gene: 14. The CDR3 length is 17 residues. In DNA form, the CDR3 reads TGTGCCAGCAGACGAGACGGGGCGGGAGGTCCACAAGAGACCCAGTACTTC. Translated: CASRRDGAGGPQETQYF.

The sample holds many counts of this clonotype. The chain links TRBV13 to TRBJ1-5; 9 bases align to TRBD1. Trimming cost V 5 bases and J 6 bases; bases outside gene matches: 2. This CDR3 spans 13 amino acids. Germline V gene data show CDR1 as PRHDT and CDR2 as FYEKMQ (reference sequence). The CDR3 protein is CASSMTGGQPQHF. The CDR3 coding sequence is TGTGCCAGCAGCATGACAGGGGGTCAGCCCCAGCATTTT.

The J gene is TRBJ2-7, the V gene TRBV30; D call uncertain. The CDR3 consists of 13 residues. CDR1 and CDR2 (germline): GTSNPN, SVGIG (reference sequence). Trimming took off 1 base at V and 2 bases at J, with 9 bases between the two ends. CDR3 coding DNA: TGTGCCTGGAGTGCAACGGGTCCCTACGAGCAGTACTTC. Amino acids: CAWSATGPYEQYF.

Many counts were recorded for this clonotype. This rearrangement joins TRBV2 to TRBJ2-7, with a possible D match to TRBD2 (6 bases). The V gene lost 3 bases and the J gene lost 0 bases, with 18 bases spanning the gap. The CDR3 contains 17 residues. Germline V CDR1 and CDR2: SNHLY, FYNNEI. CDR3 in DNA: TGTGCCAGCAGTGAGCTCCCCGAGCGGGCATTCTCCTACGAGCAGTACTTC. It specifies CASSELPERAFSYEQYF.